These 17 T cell receptor beta chains were sequenced from one sample in a study of T cell responses to AZD1222 COVID-19 vaccine. Method: immunoSEQ multiplex PCR; TCRdb's copy keeps in-frame clones and lacks some. The sample has 100,000 to 150,000 clones, 80% to 95% seen once. The input for sequencing was peripheral blood, taken 28 days after the second AZD1222 dose. The receptors come from an adult who received the AZD1222 COVID-19 vaccine.

V usage is TRBV29-1 and J usage is TRBJ1-5, with D unclear. This CDR3 has 12 amino acids. Trimming stripped 6 bases from V and 3 bases from J, with 9 bases between. In germline, CDR1 is SQVTM, CDR2 ANQGSEA. The CDR3 region is CSVGGPNQPQHF. The CDR3 nucleotides are TGCAGCGTAGGAGGTCCCAATCAGCCCCAGCATTTT.

The chain recombines TRBV19 with TRBJ2-5; 9 bases fit TRBD1. The CDR3 spans 15 residues. Losses at the gene ends were 1 base for V and 4 bases for J; bases not matched to a gene: 4. Germline V lookup: CDR1 LNHDA, CDR2 SQIVND (reference sequence). The CDR3 region has the DNA TGTGCCAGTAGTATAGGACAGACAGGGGGAGAGACCCAGTACTTC. Its protein is CASSIGQTGGETQYF.

The chain is built from TRBV3-1 (or the pseudogene TRBV3-2) and TRBJ2-5; TRBD1 agrees at 9 bases. V dropped 6 bases and J dropped 2; count of bases not matched to a gene: 4. The germline V gene has CDR1 LGHDT and CDR2 YNNKEL (reference sequence). The length of the CDR3 is 14 residues. CDR3 bases: TGTGCCAGCAGAGGGACAGGGATACAAGAGACCCAGTACTTC. Its translation: CASRGTGIQETQYF.

The chain links TRBV6-4 to TRBJ2-7; 13 bases align to TRBD2. Germline V gene sequence: CDR1 MRHNA, CDR2 SNTAGT. This CDR3 comprises 15 residues. Losses at the gene ends were 5 bases for V and 3 bases for J; bases not matched to a gene: 4. CDR3 coding DNA: TGTGCCAGCAGTCCGACTAGCGGGGGGATCTACGAGCAGTACTTC. Amino acid sequence: CASSPTSGGIYEQYF.

The chain joins TRBV7-9 to TRBJ2-3; D is perhaps TRBD2 (6 bases). Trimming left V 5 bases short and J 5 bases short, with 14 bases between. Germline CDR1 and CDR2: SEHNR and FQNEAQ (reference sequence). The CDR3 runs to 14 residues. The CDR3 sequence is CASSRAGPVDTQYF. In DNA, the CDR3 is TGTGCCAGCAGCAGGGCGGGGCCGGTAGATACGCAGTATTTT.

Points on this clone: Relative to the germline gene, one junction end is altered; a read error may explain this. The chain carries TRBV7-7 and TRBJ1-1; D perhaps matches TRBD1 (6 bases). The CDR3 has 14 amino acids. CDR1 SSHAT and CDR2 FNYEAQ come from the germline V gene (reference sequence). The CDR3 DNA follows: TGTGCTAGCAGCGCCGGGGGGCCAGGAACTGAAGCTTTCTTT. This encodes CASSAGGPGTEAFF.

This chain joins TRBV6-5 and TRBJ1-2; a possible D gene is TRBD1 (5 bases). From germline, CDR1 is MNHEY and CDR2 SVGAGI. The V end lost 6 bases, the J end lost 10 bases, and 15 bases lay between the germline ends. The CDR3 has 12 residues. DNA of the CDR3: TGTGCCAGCAGCAGCCAAGGACACTTCTACACCTTC. Translated: CASSSQGHFYTF.

This clone appeared a single time. V gene TRBV27 combines with J gene TRBJ2-7; no reliable D call. The ends were cut back, 6 bases at V and 6 bases at J, with 15 bases in the middle. The CDR3 has 13 residues. Germline loops: CDR1 MNHEY, CDR2 SMNVEV (reference sequence). CDR3 nucleotide sequence: TGTGCCAGCAGCTTAGGAAGGTCAGGCGAGCAGTACTTC. It codes for CASSLGRSGEQYF.

This clone has only one observation. The chain is built from TRBV4-1 and TRBJ1-1; D not certain. The ends were cut back, 0 bases at V and 0 bases at J, with 17 bases in the middle. Germline CDR1 and CDR2: MGHRA and YSYEKL. The CDR3 covers 18 residues. The CDR3 reads CASSQDPLKGALNTEAFF. CDR3 DNA sequence: TGCGCCAGCAGCCAAGATCCCTTGAAGGGAGCCTTGAACACTGAAGCTTTCTTT.

CDR3 sequence reads: CATSDSGQGYGYTF. CDR3 bases: TGTGCCACCAGTGACTCAGGACAGGGGTATGGCTACACCTTC. The genes are TRBV24-1 and TRBJ1-2; 9 nucleotides align to TRBD1. V lost 4 bases and J lost 5; bases outside the gene matches: 4. Germline V gene lookup returns CDR1 KGHDR and CDR2 SFDVKD. This CDR3 comprises 14 residues.

The chain carries TRBV11-3 and TRBJ1-4; D unclear. Trimming took 8 bases from V and 0 from J, leaving 13 bases between them. Germline V gene sequence: CDR1 SGHNT, CDR2 YENEEA. This CDR3 is built from 15 residues. Written as DNA, the CDR3 is TGTGCCAGCTCGGGGTCGTTTGCAACTAATGAAAAACTGTTTTTT. Translating gives CASSGSFATNEKLFF.

In nucleotides, the CDR3 is TGTGCCAGCAGTGAGGCTAGCGGGGGCCCTGCGGATACGCAGTATTTT. This encodes CASSEASGGPADTQYF. The genes are TRBV25-1 and TRBJ2-3; the match to TRBD2 covers 10 bases. There are 16 residues in the CDR3. V was pared by 3 bases and J by 6 bases, with 9 bases of the junction left unmatched. Germline loops: CDR1 MGHDK, CDR2 SYGVNS.

The rearrangement links TRBV9 to TRBJ1-4; TRBD1 matches 8 bases. Germline V gene sequence: CDR1 SGDLS, CDR2 YYNGEE. The ends lost 3 bases at V and 8 bases at J; junction bases unmatched: 9. This CDR3 contains 15 residues. The CDR3 spells CASSGGRTGREKLFF. CDR3 nucleotides: TGTGCCAGCAGCGGAGGGAGGACAGGGAGGGAAAAACTGTTTTTT.

This clone was seen just once. This chain connects TRBV5-4 to TRBJ2-1, with 9 bases aligning to TRBD1. The CDR3 spans 13 residues. The J segment lost 7 bases and the V segment lost 4 bases, leaving 3 bases of the junction unmatched. Per the germline V gene, CDR1 is SGHNT and CDR2 is YYREEE (reference sequence). The CDR3 loop is CASSAGQGNEQFF. DNA for the CDR3: TGTGCCAGCAGCGCCGGACAGGGGAATGAGCAGTTCTTC.

The V gene is TRBV4-1, the J gene TRBJ1-2; D remains ambiguous. Per germline, CDR1 MGHRA and CDR2 YSYEKL. The CDR3 contains 13 residues. The V and J ends lost 7 bases and 1 base respectively, with 10 bases between them. The CDR3: CASTGQDNYGYTF. The CDR3 nucleotides read TGCGCCAGCACGGGCCAAGATAACTATGGCTACACCTTC.

The genes are TRBV5-6 and TRBJ1-3; the D is unclear. CDR3 size: 16 residues. V was cut by 1 base and J by 2 bases, with 13 bases left in between. Germline V CDR1 and CDR2: SGHDT, YYEEEE. This chain's CDR3 is CASSLYESGPGNTIYF. CDR3 DNA sequence: TGTGCCAGCAGCTTGTACGAGTCAGGTCCTGGAAACACCATATATTTT.

The rearrangement uses TRBV5-4 and TRBJ2-3; D may correspond to TRBD1 or TRBD2 (6 bases each). CDR1 and CDR2 (germline): SGHNT, YYREEE (reference sequence). V was pared by 2 bases and J by 5 bases, with 12 bases between. The CDR3 totals 14 residues. The CDR3 coding sequence is TGTGCCAGCAGCTTACCAGGGGAGGAAGATACGCAGTATTTT. Its translation is CASSLPGEEDTQYF.